The rows below give T cell receptor beta chains drawn from one sample of a study of blood T cell repertoires in COVID-19. Clones were sequenced by immunoSEQ multiplex PCR, and TCRdb holds only the in-frame ones, with some missing. The sample has 80,000 or so clones, approximately 89% seen once. Material for sequencing was peripheral blood. These receptors were collected from a man over 45 with acute or convalescent COVID-19. CDR3s include the opening cysteine and the closing phenylalanine or tryptophan. A D gene is named only where the DNA matches it firmly. The size entry is marked missing in some rows and otherwise reads once, few, many or a size class.

cdr3_nt cdr3_aa clone_size j_call d_call v_call
TGTGCCAGCAGCTTCTCGACAGCCCAAGAGACCCAGTACTTC CASSFSTAQETQYF . TRBJ2-5 . TRBV7-9
TGTGCCAGCATCTTGAATGAGCAGTTCTTC CASILNEQFF . TRBJ2-1 . TRBV27
TGTGCCAGCGGACCCGACAGGGTTAGCAATCAGCCCCAGCATTTT CASGPDRVSNQPQHF . TRBJ1-5 TRBD1 TRBV2
TGTGCCAGCAGCCCGACAGGGGAAATGAGGGAGCAGTACTTC CASSPTGEMREQYF . TRBJ2-7 TRBD1 TRBV9
TGTGCCAGTAGTATAGGGGCAGGGGCTAGCACTGAAGCTTTCTTT CASSIGAGASTEAFF . TRBJ1-1 . TRBV19
TGTGCCAGCAGTAGAGATGGGGGCGTAATCGAGACCCAGTACTTC CASSRDGGVIETQYF . TRBJ2-5 . TRBV6-5
TGTGCCAGTAGTATACAGGATGGCACTGAAGCTTTCTTT CASSIQDGTEAFF . TRBJ1-1 . TRBV19
TGTGCCAGCGGTTTGGACAGGGGGCAGAGCAATGAGCAGTTCTTC CASGLDRGQSNEQFF . TRBJ2-1 TRBD1 TRBV19
TGTGCCAGCAGTCGGACAGGGAAAGATACGCAGTATTTT CASSRTGKDTQYF once TRBJ2-3 TRBD1 TRBV6-5
TGTGCCAGCAGTGAAATGGGACAGGGTACCAATCAGCCCCAGCATTTT CASSEMGQGTNQPQHF . TRBJ1-5 TRBD1 TRBV6-1
TGTGCCAGCAGCTTGCTACGGGGATCGGGACAGCCCCAGCATTTT CASSLLRGSGQPQHF . TRBJ1-5 . TRBV5-8
TGTGCCAGCAGCTTAGGCCTCCTAGCAGATACGCAGTATTTT CASSLGLLADTQYF . TRBJ2-3 . TRBV11-2
TGTGCCAGCAGCGTAGCTACAGGGGCTAGCGGGAGCGGGAATGAGCAGTTCTTC CASSVATGASGSGNEQFF . TRBJ2-1 TRBD2 TRBV9
TGTGCCAGCAGTCCCCGCGGTGCGGGCAATCAGCCCCAGCATTTT CASSPRGAGNQPQHF . TRBJ1-5 . TRBV27
TGTGCCAGCAGCCGCGGGACTAGCGGGGGGTGGGAGACCCAGTACTTC CASSRGTSGGWETQYF . TRBJ2-5 TRBD2 TRBV6-2/TRBV6-3
TGTGCCTGGCATAATCCCAGGGGGGTAAGGGCTGAAGCTTTCTTT CAWHNPRGVRAEAFF . TRBJ1-1 TRBD1 TRBV30
TGTGCCAGCTCACCTCGGACAGGAGCAACTAATGAAAAACTGTTTTTT CASSPRTGATNEKLFF . TRBJ1-4 TRBD1 TRBV18
TGTGCCAGCAGCTCCCCGGCGGGGAGAGGCTACGAGCAGTACTTC CASSSPAGRGYEQYF . TRBJ2-7 . TRBV5-4
TGTGCCAGCAGCTCCAGGGTTCCCACCGGGGAGCTGTTTTTT CASSSRVPTGELFF . TRBJ2-2 . TRBV5-6
TGTGCCAGCAGCTACACCGGGGAGCTGTTTTTT CASSYTGELFF . TRBJ2-2 . TRBV12-3/TRBV12-4
TGTGCCAGCAGCCAGTCCTATCAGCCCCAGCATTTT CASSQSYQPQHF few TRBJ1-5 . TRBV3-1/TRBV3-2
TGCAGTGAAGGGGAGGGCGAAAAACTGTTTTTT CSEGEGEKLFF . TRBJ1-4 . TRBV20-1
TGTGCCAGCAGTTACCGGGGGGCCAAAAACATTCAGTACTTC CASSYRGAKNIQYF . TRBJ2-4 . TRBV6-2/TRBV6-3
TGTGCCAGCAGCTTGGGGGGCGGTAACAGGGAAAAACTGTTTTTT CASSLGGGNREKLFF . TRBJ1-4 . TRBV5-6
TGTGCCAGTAGTGTAAGGGACAGTAACTATGGCTACACCTTC CASSVRDSNYGYTF . TRBJ1-2 TRBD1 TRBV19
TGCGCCAGCAGTGAGAGAGGGGGCAGTCTCCATGGCTACACCTTC CASSERGGSLHGYTF . TRBJ1-2 TRBD1 TRBV10-2
TGCGCCAGCAGCCAACCGGGACAGGGGGTCGTGGAGACCCAGTACTTC CASSQPGQGVVETQYF . TRBJ2-5 TRBD1 TRBV5-1
TGTGCCAGCAGCTCTTCGGGGACTAGCGGGAAAAGGGTTCACAATGAGCAGTTCTTC CASSSSGTSGKRVHNEQFF . TRBJ2-1 TRBD2 TRBV11-2
TGTGCCACCAGGGGCCCACTGATTAATGAAAAACTGTTTTTT CATRGPLINEKLFF . TRBJ1-4 . TRBV15
TGTGCCAGCAGCCCCGGGACAGGAGACCAACCAACTAATGAAAAACTGTTTTTT CASSPGTGDQPTNEKLFF . TRBJ1-4 TRBD1 TRBV6-2/TRBV6-3
TGCGCCAGCAGCCACCCCGGGACAGGGGGTGAAAAACTGTTTTTT CASSHPGTGGEKLFF . TRBJ1-4 TRBD1 TRBV4-1
TGTGCCACCTTGACAGGGAAAGGCGACGAGCAGTACTTC CATLTGKGDEQYF . TRBJ2-7 TRBD1 TRBV28
TGTGCCAGCAGTTACGGGACAGGGGGGTCCACCGGGGAGCTGTTTTTT CASSYGTGGSTGELFF . TRBJ2-2 TRBD1 TRBV6-5
TGTGCCAGTACCACCACATACGGGGGCCTGACTTTC CASTTTYGGLTF . TRBJ2-6 . TRBV19
TGCAGCGTCTCAGGGGCCGGGGAGCTGTTTTTT CSVSGAGELFF once TRBJ2-2 . TRBV29-1
TGTGCCAGCAGCTTAGGCAGAAATCAGCCCCAGCATTTT CASSLGRNQPQHF . TRBJ1-5 . TRBV7-2
TGTGCCAGCAGCTTAGAAGGGACTAGCGGGGGGGCCCGGGAGACCCAGTACTTC CASSLEGTSGGARETQYF . TRBJ2-5 TRBD2 TRBV7-8
TGTGCCAGCAGCGAGACAAGGACAAGCTCCTACAATGAGCAGTTCTTC CASSETRTSSYNEQFF . TRBJ2-1 . TRBV28
TGTGCCAGCAGTGAATTCCAGGGCCTCTCTGGAAACACCATATATTTT CASSEFQGLSGNTIYF . TRBJ1-3 . TRBV6-1
TGTGCCTGGAGTGTACGGGGTTCACCCCTCCACTTT CAWSVRGSPLHF . TRBJ1-6 . TRBV30
TGTGCCAGCTTTTCCACAGGGGTGGACTATGGCTACACCTTC CASFSTGVDYGYTF . TRBJ1-2 TRBD1 TRBV6-5
TGTGCCAGTAGTCTACGAGGACTAGCGGGGGGCAGCTCCTACAATGAGCAGTTCTTC CASSLRGLAGGSSYNEQFF . TRBJ2-1 TRBD2 TRBV19
TGTGCCAGCAGTTTATCGGGCTTGGGGGGACGGGGGGCTGAAGCTTTCTTT CASSLSGLGGRGAEAFF . TRBJ1-1 . TRBV27
TGTGCCAGCAGAATGGACAGGACCCCCAATCAGCCCCAGCATTTT CASRMDRTPNQPQHF . TRBJ1-5 TRBD1 TRBV2
TGTGCCAGCTCACCGGAGACAGACCATGGCTACACCTTC CASSPETDHGYTF . TRBJ1-2 . TRBV18
TGTGCCAGCAGCTTAGCACTAGCGCAAGCCTACAATGAGCAGTTCTTC CASSLALAQAYNEQFF . TRBJ2-1 TRBD2 TRBV7-8
TGTGCCAGCAGCCCCGGTAGGACAGGGTCATACGAGCAGTACTTC CASSPGRTGSYEQYF . TRBJ2-7 TRBD1 TRBV3-1/TRBV3-2
TGCGCCAGCAGTGGGACAGGGGATGGCTACACCTTC CASSGTGDGYTF . TRBJ1-2 TRBD1 TRBV10-2
TGTGCCAGCAGCTTAGTCACAGGGGATACGCAGTATTTT CASSLVTGDTQYF few TRBJ2-3 . TRBV7-2
TGTGCCAGCAGCCAACGGCCATCGGGGACCCAGTACTTC CASSQRPSGTQYF . TRBJ2-5 . TRBV14
TGTGCCAGCAGCTTAGGACAGGGGCGACATCAGCCCCAGCATTTT CASSLGQGRHQPQHF . TRBJ1-5 TRBD1 TRBV7-2
TGTGCCAGCAGCTTACACGGGACAAACCAGTACTTC CASSLHGTNQYF . TRBJ2-7 . TRBV7-2